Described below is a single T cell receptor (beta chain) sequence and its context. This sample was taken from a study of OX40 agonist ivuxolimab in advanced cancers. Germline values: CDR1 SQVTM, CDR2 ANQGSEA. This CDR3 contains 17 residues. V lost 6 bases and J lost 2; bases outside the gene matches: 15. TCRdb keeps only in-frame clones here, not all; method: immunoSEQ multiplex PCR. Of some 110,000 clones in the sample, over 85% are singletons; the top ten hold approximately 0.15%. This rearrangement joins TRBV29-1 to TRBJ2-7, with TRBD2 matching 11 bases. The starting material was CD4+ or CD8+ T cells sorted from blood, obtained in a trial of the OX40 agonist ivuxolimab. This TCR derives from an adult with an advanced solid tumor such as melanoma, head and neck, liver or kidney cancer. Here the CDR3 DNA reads TGCAGCGTCGGCGAAACTAGCGGGGGCTACCGGGCCTACGAGCAGTACTTC. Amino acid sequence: CSVGETSGGYRAYEQYF.